This T cell receptor (beta chain) emerged from a study of T cell responses to AZD1222 COVID-19 vaccine (TCRdb year 2021). As for the study more broadly: Because spike-specific TCR depth and breadth did not differ between the two schedules, AZD1222 recipients who got a second dose at roughly 4 weeks were pooled with those who got a second dose at roughly 12 weeks. Enrollment into the trials was organized by age into subgroups of 18-55, 56-69 and 70-plus years, and those subgroups contained approximately 160, 26 and 62 TCR-sequenced participants, respectively. A total of over 230 trial participants underwent TCR sequencing, of whom under 220 had received two doses of AZD1222 and about 25 had received two doses of the MenACWY control vaccine.

Taken with the paper, the label for time point translates to: baseline before first vaccination. Vaccinee samples came from UK trials COV001 and COV002, including a single-blind randomized controlled phase 2/3 trial of AZD1222 (ChAdOx1 nCoV-19) in healthy adults. Trial participant PBMC samples were collected at day 0 and day 28 after the second dose for TCRbeta chain sequencing. About this clone itself: Its antigen is still unknown. Base qualities are not recorded, but no much larger clone differs from it by a single base.

The CDR3 regions of human TCRbeta chains were subjected to immunosequencing. On the study's bioinformatics: TCRs in the repertoires were matched against a reference library of SARS-CoV-2-specific TCRs that had been generated with the MIRA antigen-specificity platform. Breadth meant the fraction of unique TCRs that were SARS-CoV-2-associated, whereas depth meant the fraction of total T cells that were SARS-CoV-2-associated. Each spike-specific TCR was assigned to its reactive spike region and to a CD4 or CD8 class using the MIRA data. Log10-transformed breadth and depth values were compared by one-way ANOVA with Sidak's multiple comparisons tests. TCRdb's version of the immuneACCESS table is confined to in-frame rearrangements and falls short of the full clone set. An unresolved V gene accounts for under half of the shortfall where checked; the remainder is of unknown origin. V and J calls and clone size are copied from that table; D and trimming were computed from the DNA. This sample has 150,000 or so clones in its table, and about 93% of those were observed once. The ten biggest clones cover roughly 9% of the sample.

The CDR3 measures 16 amino acids from cysteine to phenylalanine. The kept DNA is CDR3 alone, 48 bases in frame from the first base. From a lookup of the germline V gene (reference sequence), CDR1 and CDR2 are GTSNPN and SVGIG. The germline V and J ends show losses of 4 bases and 6 bases respectively, and no gene match explains 14 bases of the junction. The full study reports these points: After two AZD1222 doses, both the breadth and the depth of spike-specific TCRs were significantly higher than at day 0 and than in MenACWY recipients. Vaccine-associated CD4 TCRs spanned the whole spike protein, with dominant responses in regions 160-218 and 743-854. In the small 56-69-year group, the increase in depth fell short of significance, most likely because of low power. Because no day 14 peak-response samples were available, the repertoires could be characterized only after the peak T cell response. Only six AZD1222 recipients were SARS-CoV-2 seropositive at baseline, limiting conclusions about previously exposed vaccinees. Most participants were white British and females outnumbered males, and the authors suggested that clonal diversity may have been underestimated. Nearly half of unique spike-specific TCRs reportedly recognized epitopes outside regions mutated in the B.1.351 and B.1.1.7 variants.

This sequence originates from an adult in good health. The starting material was peripheral blood, obtained on day 0 of AZD1222 vaccination. The chain links TRBV30 with TRBJ2-1, and TRBD1 matches 8 of the central bases. This receptor carries the CDR3 CAWTPTGRGQGNEQFF. The DNA reads as follows: TGTGCCTGGACCCCGACGGGCAGGGGGCAAGGCAATGAGCAGTTCTTC.